Given below is one T cell receptor (beta chain) in context. Its antigen is not known. In the PCR, 60 Vbeta and 13 Jbeta primers were used. Study processing details: Around 12 million of 80 million or so unique TCR beta chains were shared, per a later count. Repertoires were generated with immunoSEQ multiplex PCR, while TCRdb's copy carries only in-frame clones and drops some. V, J and clone size reflect that table, while D and trimming were determined from the DNA. The table lists about 160,000 clones, approximately 80% of them singletons. This record belongs to a study of cytomegalovirus exposure and HLA in healthy donors. The study's findings and limits: A later analysis reportedly found that, within productive TCRs, an Asian-associated ancestry cluster had fewer N-insertions than the mean observed across the approximately 600 donors. Analyses of presence and absence presupposed an approximately uniform sequencing depth across donors.

This CDR3 has 11 residues. With V trimmed by 10 bases and J by 5 bases, 4 bases remained unmatched. Germline CDR1 is SGHVS and CDR2 is FNYEAQ. Material for sequencing was PBMCs. The chain has TRBV7-6 and TRBJ2-7; 8 bases are a match to TRBD2. The sequence was collected from a woman aged 50 to 60 in good health and CMV-seronegative. The CDR3 DNA sequence: TGTGCCACCCCAGCGGGGGACGAGCAGTACTTC. Protein product: CATPAGDEQYF.